The clone carrying this T cell receptor (beta chain) came up once. The antigen is not known. The data belong to a study of T cell responses to AZD1222 COVID-19 vaccine. Profiled with immunoSEQ multiplex PCR; TCRdb holds only in-frame clones, not every one. Found here are 160,000 or so clones, 85% to 90% of them singletons; the top ten hold 1.6%. In germline, CDR1 is KGHSH, CDR2 LQKENI. V gave up 6 bases and J gave up 2 bases, with 6 bases separating them. The CDR3 spans 12 residues. Points from the study as a whole: Spike-wide vaccine-associated CD4 TCRs dominated at 160-218 and 743-854. Close to half of all spike-specific TCRs reportedly target regions of the variants that are unmutated.

The chain has TRBV18 and TRBJ2-3; D unclear. The source of this sequence is an adult in good health. Sequencing used peripheral blood, obtained on day 0 of AZD1222 vaccination. The CDR3 region has the DNA TGTGCCAGCTCCCTAGACACAGATACGCAGTATTTT. Protein: CASSLDTDTQYF.